A selection of T cell receptor beta chains follows, all from one sample in a study of beta chain features in type 1 diabetes. The repertoire was sequenced with immunoSEQ multiplex PCR; TCRdb's copy has only in-frame clones and lacks some. The sample carries under 250,000 clones, approximately 13% recorded once. Sequenced material: naive CD4+ T cells from blood. The receptors derive from a man aged 25 to 45 with type 1 diabetes. Each CDR3 is given with its conserved first and last residue. A D gene is named only where the DNA matches it firmly. Size tells how often a clone was seen (once, few, many) or the class of an expanded clone, and some rows leave it out.

j_call	clone_size	d_call	v_call	cdr3_aa	cdr3_nt
TRBJ2-7	few	NA	TRBV5-1	CASSLFQDGTYEQYF	TGCGCCAGCAGCTTGTTTCAGGACGGGACCTACGAGCAGTACTTC
TRBJ2-1	NA	TRBD1	TRBV5-4	CASSLTGGPFYNEQFF	TGTGCCAGCAGCTTGACAGGGGGCCCATTTTACAATGAGCAGTTCTTC
TRBJ1-5	NA	NA	TRBV19	CASTGQLNQPQHF	TGTGCCAGTACCGGACAGCTCAATCAGCCCCAGCATTTT
TRBJ1-1	NA	NA	TRBV29-1	CSVAGTPEAFF	TGCAGCGTAGCCGGGACTCCTGAAGCTTTCTTT
TRBJ2-5	NA	NA	TRBV5-1	CASSLAFRTEETQYF	TGCGCCAGCAGCTTGGCCTTTCGGACAGAAGAGACCCAGTACTTC
TRBJ2-5	NA	TRBD2	TRBV6-1	CASRGGDQETQYF	TGTGCCAGCAGGGGGGGGGATCAAGAGACCCAGTACTTC
TRBJ2-2	NA	NA	TRBV2	CASSNLSGGTGELFF	TGTGCCAGCAGTAACCTTTCGGGTGGCACCGGGGAGCTGTTTTTT
TRBJ2-3	few	NA	TRBV7-9	CASTNRDLAQYF	TGTGCCAGCACTAACCGGGATCTTGCGCAGTATTTT
TRBJ2-5	once	TRBD1	TRBV5-1	CASSTGGGETQYF	TGCGCCAGCAGCACAGGGGGCGGGGAGACCCAGTACTTC
TRBJ2-1	few	TRBD2	TRBV30	CAWSALGLAGLNEQFF	TGTGCCTGGAGCGCATTAGGACTAGCGGGTCTCAATGAGCAGTTCTTC
TRBJ2-7	NA	NA	TRBV5-1	CASSSGSPFREQYF	TGCGCCAGCAGCTCAGGATCCCCTTTCCGCGAGCAGTACTTC
TRBJ1-4	NA	NA	TRBV4-1	CASSQISSDEKLFF	TGCGCCAGCAGCCAAATATCCAGTGATGAAAAACTGTTTTTT
TRBJ2-5	NA	TRBD2	TRBV11-2	CASSLLPRGVISETQYF	TGTGCCAGCAGCTTACTGCCTCGGGGGGTAATTTCGGAGACCCAGTACTTC
TRBJ2-3	NA	NA	TRBV19	CASSIDLQGRRADTQYF	TGTGCCAGTAGTATAGACCTACAGGGTCGACGGGCAGATACGCAGTATTTT
TRBJ2-3	NA	TRBD2	TRBV11-2	CASGRDYPATQYF	TGTGCCAGCGGCCGGGACTACCCAGCTACGCAGTATTTT
TRBJ2-7	NA	NA	TRBV5-4	CASSLEQGRHEQYF	TGTGCCAGCAGCTTGGAACAGGGGAGGCACGAGCAGTACTTC
TRBJ1-4	NA	TRBD1	TRBV9	CASSGTGYEKLFF	TGTGCCAGCTCCGGGACAGGGTATGAAAAACTGTTTTTT
TRBJ2-5	NA	TRBD1	TRBV5-1	CASSSGTGKETQYF	TGCGCCAGCAGCAGCGGGACAGGGAAAGAGACCCAGTACTTC
TRBJ1-2	few	NA	TRBV11-2	CASSLGPGKISGYTF	TGTGCCAGCAGCTTAGGTCCAGGGAAGATAAGCGGCTACACCTTC
TRBJ2-4	NA	NA	TRBV11-2	CASSLTTDSLAKNIQYF	TGTGCCAGCAGTCTGACGACAGACAGTCTAGCCAAAAACATTCAGTACTTC
TRBJ2-3	few	NA	TRBV4-1	CASSQEGLAPITDTQYF	TGCGCCAGCAGCCAAGAGGGGCTAGCGCCGATCACAGATACGCAGTATTTT
TRBJ2-3	NA	TRBD2	TRBV6-5	CASRMTSGRDTQYF	TGTGCCAGCAGAATGACTAGCGGGAGAGATACGCAGTATTTT
TRBJ1-5	few	TRBD1	TRBV15	CATSPGQGSNQPQHF	TGTGCCACCAGCCCGGGACAGGGTAGCAATCAGCCCCAGCATTTT
TRBJ2-2	few	TRBD2	TRBV5-1	CASSSTGTSTGELFF	TGCGCCAGCAGCTCCACCGGGACTAGCACCGGGGAGCTGTTTTTT